The 14 T cell receptor beta chains presented below share a single source sample, sequenced in a study of cytotoxic CD8 clonotypes in ibrutinib-treated CLL. Generated by immunoSEQ multiplex PCR, the TCRdb table keeps only in-frame clones and is missing some. The data hold some 15,000 clones, with roughly two thirds observed a single time. Sequencing was performed on PBMCs, taken before ibrutinib treatment. The receptors shown here come from a human donor with chronic lymphocytic leukemia.

This chain uses TRBV6-1 with TRBJ2-1, with 7 bases identical to TRBD1. This CDR3 has 15 amino acids. Trimming cost V 3 bases and J 6 bases; bases outside gene matches: 8. Germline V CDR1 and CDR2: MNHNS, SASEGT. The CDR3 DNA is TGTGCCAGCAGTGAGCGTAACGGACAGGCCAATGAGCAGTTCTTC. Translating gives CASSERNGQANEQFF.

The chain joins TRBV7-9 to TRBJ2-1; a possible D gene is TRBD2 (6 bases). V gave up 6 bases and J gave up 6 bases, with 24 bases separating them. The CDR3 runs 17 residues. The germline gives CDR1 SEHNR, CDR2 FQNEAQ (reference sequence). The chain's CDR3 is CASSRGYEGRLGNEQFF. The DNA of the CDR3 is TGTGCCAGCAGTCGAGGATATGAGGGGAGGTTGGGCAATGAGCAGTTCTTC.

This clone was seen a single time. In DNA form, the CDR3 reads TGTGCCAGCAGGGGGACAGGGGGGAATGAGCAGTTCTTC. Residues: CASRGTGGNEQFF. The gene calls are TRBV2 and TRBJ2-1, with 11 bases identical to TRBD1. The J segment lost 7 bases and the V segment lost 6 bases, leaving 2 bases of the junction unmatched. The CDR3 extends over 13 amino acids. From germline, CDR1 is SNHLY and CDR2 FYNNEI.

V usage is TRBV11-3 and J usage is TRBJ2-1; 9 bases line up with TRBD1. V gave up 5 bases and J gave up 7 bases; unmatched junction bases: 3. Germline CDR1 SGHNT, CDR2 YENEEA. The CDR3 is 13 residues long. The CDR3 DNA is TGTGCCAGCAGCCCAGGACAGGGGAATGAGCAGTTCTTC. This codes for CASSPGQGNEQFF.

The chain employs TRBV9 and TRBJ2-1; D is unresolved. The germline V gene has CDR1 SGDLS and CDR2 YYNGEE. The CDR3 has 12 residues. Trimming stripped 0 bases from V and 7 bases from J, with 5 bases between. The DNA for the CDR3 is TGTGCCAGCAGCGTAGTTCAAAATGAGCAGTTCTTC. Translated, it gives CASSVVQNEQFF.

The chain joins TRBV7-9 to TRBJ2-5; D might be TRBD2 (5 bases). V shed 1 base and J shed 2 bases, with 8 bases lying between them. The CDR3 contains 14 residues. Germline V gene lookup returns CDR1 SEHNR and CDR2 FQNEAQ (reference sequence). The CDR3 region has the DNA TGTGCCAGCAGCTTAGAATCGGGACAAGAGACCCAGTACTTC. Protein product: CASSLESGQETQYF.

V and J are TRBV18 and TRBJ2-7, with D hard to call. The CDR3 runs 12 residues. V was trimmed by 3 bases and J by 5 bases, leaving 8 bases between them. CDR1 is KGHSH and CDR2 is LQKENI in the germline V gene. This chain's CDR3 is CASSPLSDEQYF. The CDR3 DNA is TGTGCCAGCTCACCCCTTAGTGACGAGCAGTACTTC.

This chain links TRBV5-6 with TRBJ1-1, with D unresolved. The CDR3 extends over 14 amino acids. The V end lost 0 bases, the J end lost 1 base, and 7 bases lay between the germline ends. Germline V CDR1 and CDR2: SGHDT, YYEEEE. Here the CDR3 reads CASSLEGENTEAFF. The CDR3 DNA is TGTGCCAGCAGCTTGGAAGGTGAGAACACTGAAGCTTTCTTT.

The rearrangement joins TRBV7-2 to TRBJ2-7; D is undetermined. The germline gives CDR1 SGHTA, CDR2 FQGNSA. CDR3 length equals 15 residues. The V gene lost 1 base and the J gene lost 5 bases, with 15 bases spanning the gap. This CDR3 reads CASSLEGRKGNEQYF. CDR3 bases: TGTGCCAGCAGCTTAGAGGGCCGGAAGGGAAACGAGCAGTACTTC.

This chain connects TRBV9 to TRBJ1-4; maybe TRBD1 (5 bases). Trimming stripped 0 bases from V and 8 bases from J, with 14 bases between. CDR3 length equals 15 residues. Germline lookup yields CDR1 SGDLS and CDR2 YYNGEE. The CDR3 protein is CASSVAGNQGEKLFF. The CDR3 nucleotides read TGTGCCAGCAGCGTAGCAGGAAACCAGGGCGAAAAACTGTTTTTT.

The chain is built from TRBV2 and TRBJ1-3, with D tentatively TRBD1 (5 bases). Looked up from germline, CDR1 is SNHLY and CDR2 is FYNNEI. The V end lost 8 bases, the J end lost 0 bases, and 14 bases lay between the germline ends. The CDR3 runs to 15 residues. The CDR3 coding sequence is TGTGCCAGCGGACAAGAACCGTTCTCTGGAAACACCATATATTTT. It codes for CASGQEPFSGNTIYF. The full variable domain, completed using reference TRBV2 and TRBJ1-3, is EPEVTQTPSHQVTQMGQEVILRCVPISNHLYFYWYRQILGQKVEFLVSFYNNEISEKSEIFDDQFSVERPDGSNFTLKIRSTKLEDSAMYFCASGQEPFSGNTIYFGEGSWLTVV.

V gene TRBV7-6 combines with J gene TRBJ2-1, with TRBD1 matching over 11 bases. V shed 4 bases, J shed 3 bases, and the junction held 2 bases outside the gene matches. CDR1 is SGHVS and CDR2 is FNYEAQ in the germline V gene. This CDR3 has 15 amino acids. CDR3 sequence reads: CASSSGQGDYNEQFF. The CDR3 DNA sequence: TGTGCCAGCAGCTCGGGACAGGGGGACTACAATGAGCAGTTCTTC.

This clone was found a few times. CDR3 in DNA: TGTGCCACCAGCATCCCCGGGAGCACAGATACGCAGTATTTT. This gives the protein CATSIPGSTDTQYF. V is TRBV15 and J is TRBJ2-3; D not certain. Per the germline V gene, CDR1 is LNHNV and CDR2 is YYDKDF (reference sequence). The CDR3 runs 14 residues. V lost 4 bases, J lost 0 bases, and 8 bases lay in between. Filled out from reference TRBV15 and TRBJ2-3, the complete variable domain reads DAMVIQNPRYQVTQFGKPVTLSCSQTLNHNVMYWYQQKSSQAPKLLFHYYDKDFNNEADTPDNFQSRRPNTSFCFLDIRSPGLGDTAMYLCATSIPGSTDTQYFGPGTRLTVL.

The chain uses TRBV27 and TRBJ2-1; 9 positions agree with TRBD2. Germline lookup yields CDR1 MNHEY and CDR2 SMNVEV (reference sequence). J gave up 3 bases and V 8 bases, and 2 bases lay outside the gene matches. This CDR3 spans 13 amino acids. CDR3 protein: CASWRGGYNEQFF. CDR3 DNA: TGTGCCAGCTGGCGGGGGGGCTACAATGAGCAGTTCTTC.